The clone carrying this T cell receptor beta chain was seen once. Source study methods: Nucleated cell number was recorded as an estimate derived from reference gene primer amplification. The method was immunoSEQ multiplex PCR; TCRdb's version includes in-frame clones alone and lacks a portion of them. The V and J calls and the clone size are those of that table, but D and trimming were determined from the DNA. The sample shows approximately 170,000 clones, approximately 89% of them seen only once. CDR1 and CDR2 (germline): MDHEN, SYDVKM. V shed 3 bases and J shed 5 bases, with 10 bases lying between them. The CDR3 sequence is 13 residues long. The data stem from a study of blood T cell repertoires in COVID-19. Study background: PBMCs, B-cell-depleted T cells, or T cells provided the cDNA or gDNA that made up the material.

This sequence joins TRBV28 and TRBJ1-2, with a tentative D call TRBD1 (5 bases). The origin of this receptor is a man aged 65 to 79 with acute or convalescent COVID-19. Sequenced sample: peripheral blood. The CDR3 region is CASSFRTSYGYTF. The CDR3 DNA reads as TGTGCCAGCAGTTTTAGGACATCGTATGGCTACACCTTC.